These 29 T cell receptor beta chains share one sample of origin, sequenced in a study of blood T cell repertoires in COVID-19. Here immunoSEQ multiplex PCR was the method, and the copy in TCRdb shows in-frame clones only, minus some. The sample holds some 120,000 clones, around 77% seen once. The sequencing sample was made of peripheral blood. The receptors stem from a human donor in a cohort sampled during active COVID-19.

The gene calls are TRBV19 and TRBJ2-7; TRBD2 is a possible D gene (6 bases). The CDR3 has 15 amino acids. Germline V gene lookup returns CDR1 LNHDA and CDR2 SQIVND (reference sequence). Trimming removed 6 bases from V and 3 bases from J, with 18 bases in between. The CDR3 region is CASSHRGGTNYEQYF. The CDR3 DNA reads TGTGCCAGTAGCCACCGCGGCGGGACCAACTACGAGCAGTACTTC.

The chain carries TRBV5-6 and TRBJ1-6; 9 bases are shared with TRBD1. Germline values: CDR1 SGHDT, CDR2 YYEEEE. The junction had 10 bases not matched to a gene; V was cut back by 6 bases and J by 9 bases. The CDR3 runs 15 residues. CDR3 amino acids: CASTLLPDRGSPLHF. CDR3 DNA: TGTGCCAGCACCCTTCTCCCGGACAGGGGTTCACCCCTCCACTTT.

The chain has TRBV14 and TRBJ2-7; D unresolved. The CDR3 runs 13 residues. From germline, CDR1 is SGHDN and CDR2 FVKESK. V was clipped by 0 bases and J by 5 bases, with 8 bases between them. The CDR3 loop reads CASSQELFHEQYF. The CDR3, as DNA: TGTGCCAGCAGCCAAGAGCTATTCCACGAGCAGTACTTC.

CDR3 region: CASSYSSGSRDTEAFF. CDR3 nucleotides: TGTGCCAGCAGTTACTCGTCAGGGTCTAGGGACACTGAAGCTTTCTTT. V is TRBV6-5 and J is TRBJ1-1; possible D gene TRBD1, 5 bases. The CDR3 length is 16 residues. Germline V gene sequence: CDR1 MNHEY, CDR2 SVGAGI. Between the trimmed V and J ends, which lost 0 bases and 3 bases, there was a span of 14 bases.

In DNA, the CDR3 is TGTGCCAGCAGCCCTCGGGTTCGTTCGAGCGAGCAGTACTTC. This gives the protein CASSPRVRSSEQYF. The chain combines TRBV7-8 with TRBJ2-7; no clear D. CDR1 SGHVS and CDR2 FQNEAQ come from the germline V gene. Trimming pared 5 bases from V and 6 bases from J, leaving 17 bases between. The CDR3 spans 14 residues. Full variable domain (remainder filled in from reference TRBV7-8 and TRBJ2-7): GAGVSQSPRYKVAKRGQDVALRCDPISGHVSLFWYQQALGQGPEFLTYFQNEAQLDKSGLPSDRFFAERPEGSVSTLKIQRTQQEDSAVYLCASSPRVRSSEQYFGPGTRLTVT.

CDR3 nucleotide sequence: TGTGCCAGCAGCCCGTCGAGCGGGGGGCGGTCAGATACGCAGTATTTT. Translating gives CASSPSSGGRSDTQYF. The chain joins TRBV3-1 (or the pseudogene TRBV3-2) to TRBJ2-3, with TRBD2 matching 9 bases. The length of the CDR3 is 16 residues. The trim removed 4 bases at V and 4 bases at J, leaving 9 bases unmatched. Germline CDR1 LGHDT, CDR2 YNNKEL (reference sequence).

This chain links TRBV5-5 with TRBJ2-1; 10 nucleotides agree with TRBD2. This CDR3 contains 16 residues. The germline V gene encodes CDR1 SGHKS and CDR2 YYEKEE (reference sequence). Germline trimming cut 0 bases from V and 3 bases from J; bases unmatched to any gene: 3. The CDR3 sequence is CASSLASGGLYNEQFF. CDR3 nucleotides: TGTGCCAGCAGCTTGGCTAGCGGGGGTCTCTACAATGAGCAGTTCTTC.

The CDR3 DNA is TGTGCCAGTAGTGGTCTAGCGGGAGACCCTCTGGGGTACGAGCAGTACTTC. This encodes CASSGLAGDPLGYEQYF. The rearrangement joins TRBV19 to TRBJ2-7, with 10 bases matching TRBD2. V lost 5 bases to trimming and J lost 4 bases; unmatched junction nucleotides: 14. Per the germline V gene, CDR1 is LNHDA and CDR2 is SQIVND (reference sequence). The CDR3 covers 17 residues.

V gene TRBV9 combines with J gene TRBJ1-1; 7 bases are shared with TRBD1. V gave up 3 bases and J gave up 0 bases; unmatched junction bases: 5. Germline assignment: CDR1 SGDLS and CDR2 YYNGEE. This CDR3 has 15 residues. CDR3 nucleotides: TGTGCCAGCAGCGATGACAGGGAGATGAACACTGAAGCTTTCTTT. This gives the protein CASSDDREMNTEAFF.

This chain joins TRBV28 and TRBJ1-4; D unresolved. With 2 bases removed from V and 6 bases from J, the gap between germline ends came to 10 bases. The germline V gene has CDR1 MDHEN and CDR2 SYDVKM. This CDR3 comprises 14 residues. The CDR3, as DNA: TGTGCCAGCAGTTTAGAGGGTCCTGATGAAAAACTGTTTTTT. This codes for CASSLEGPDEKLFF.

This rearrangement joins TRBV5-1 to TRBJ1-2; 8 nucleotides line up with TRBD1. The length of the CDR3 is 16 residues. Looked up from germline, CDR1 is SGHRS and CDR2 is YFSETQ. V trimming: 0 bases; J trimming: 8 bases; junction bases outside the gene matches: 12. CDR3 coding DNA: TGCGCCAGCAGCTTGGAAGTCGATGGACAGGGAGAAGGCTACACCTTC. This gives the protein CASSLEVDGQGEGYTF.

The chain has TRBV3-1 (or the pseudogene TRBV3-2) and TRBJ2-5; 9 bases align to TRBD2. The CDR3 spans 17 residues. Germline V gene data show CDR1 as LGHDT and CDR2 as YNNKEL (reference sequence). The V segment lost 0 bases and the J segment 1 base; nucleotides outside the gene matches: 6. The CDR3 DNA sequence: TGTGCCAGCAGCCAAGAGGTTAGCGGGGGCCCCCAAGAGACCCAGTACTTC. Its translation: CASSQEVSGGPQETQYF.

The chain couples TRBV9 to TRBJ2-1, with TRBD1 matching over 11 bases. This CDR3 contains 16 residues. With V trimmed by 3 bases and J by 5 bases, 7 bases remained unmatched. Germline-derived CDR1 and CDR2 are SGDLS and YYNGEE. The CDR3 loop reads CASSAMGQGVDNEQFF. The CDR3 DNA is TGTGCCAGCAGCGCGATGGGACAGGGGGTCGACAATGAGCAGTTCTTC.

This chain joins TRBV5-6 and TRBJ2-1; 11 bases map to TRBD2. CDR3 length: 16 residues. The V segment lost 1 base and the J segment 8 bases; nucleotides outside the gene matches: 8. Looked up from germline, CDR1 is SGHDT and CDR2 is YYEEEE. CDR3 bases: TGTGCCAGCAGCTTGAGGGTAGCGGGAGGGTTCGATGAGCAGTTCTTC. Its translation is CASSLRVAGGFDEQFF.

The chain couples TRBV5-4 to TRBJ2-7; 7 bases match TRBD2. The CDR3 sequence is 15 residues long. The trim removed 3 bases at V and 4 bases at J, leaving 10 bases unmatched. CDR1 and CDR2 (germline): SGHNT, YYREEE (reference sequence). The CDR3 coding sequence is TGTGCCAGCAGCTCGGACCCGGGGGGATATTACGAGCAGTACTTC. Encoded protein: CASSSDPGGYYEQYF. Supplemented by reference TRBV5-4 and TRBJ2-7, the full variable domain reads ETGVTQSPTHLIKTRGQQVTLRCSSQSGHNTVSWYQQALGQGPQFIFQYYREEENGRGNFPPRFSGLQFPNYSSELNVNALELDDSALYLCASSSDPGGYYEQYFGPGTRLTVT.

The V call is TRBV7-8, the J call TRBJ2-7; D perhaps matches TRBD2 (6 bases). This CDR3 has 14 residues. V gave up 2 bases and J gave up 2 bases, with 10 bases separating them. The V gene's germline CDR1 is SGHVS and CDR2 FQNEAQ. Written as DNA, the CDR3 is TGTGCCAGCAGCTTACCTAGCGCGACCTACGAGCAGTACTTC. Protein sequence: CASSLPSATYEQYF.

V and J are TRBV14 and TRBJ1-6, with a tentative D call TRBD1 (5 bases). The germline V gene encodes CDR1 SGHDN and CDR2 FVKESK. The CDR3 is 15 amino acids. The V end lost 1 base, the J end lost 6 bases, and 10 bases lay between the germline ends. The CDR3 loop is CASSQALGLNSPLHF. As DNA, the CDR3 is TGTGCCAGCAGCCAAGCTCTGGGGCTTAATTCACCCCTCCACTTT.

The V gene is TRBV14, the J gene TRBJ2-1; D gene unclear. V lost 1 base to trimming and J lost 9 bases, with 16 bases between them. The CDR3 sequence is 15 residues long. Germline-derived CDR1 and CDR2 are SGHDN and FVKESK. The CDR3 reads CASSQVEYRVSEQFF. The CDR3, as DNA: TGTGCCAGCAGCCAAGTAGAGTATCGGGTTAGTGAGCAGTTCTTC.

The genes are TRBV15 and TRBJ2-7, with D possibly being TRBD1 (5 bases). Germline CDR1 reads LNHNV; CDR2 reads YYDKDF (reference sequence). The CDR3 runs 14 residues. V lost 4 bases to trimming and J lost 3 bases, with 13 bases between them. The CDR3 loop reads CATSKEGQGYEQYF. The DNA for the CDR3 is TGTGCCACCAGCAAGGAAGGGCAGGGCTACGAGCAGTACTTC.

The chain has TRBV9 and TRBJ2-1, with D unresolved. Germline lookup yields CDR1 SGDLS and CDR2 YYNGEE. The length of the CDR3 is 14 residues. Trimming removed 0 bases from V and 4 bases from J, with 8 bases in between. DNA of the CDR3: TGTGCCAGCAGCGTAGTATCTGAGTACAATGAGCAGTTCTTC. Protein sequence: CASSVVSEYNEQFF.

The V call is TRBV11-2, the J call TRBJ1-4; tentative D call: TRBD1 (5 bases). CDR3 length: 13 residues. Germline CDR1 reads SGHAT; CDR2 reads FQNNGV. Trimming removed 1 base at V and 6 bases at J, with 6 bases between. The CDR3 DNA follows: TGTGCCAGCAGCTTAGTAGGGGATGAAAAACTGTTTTTT. Translated, it gives CASSLVGDEKLFF.

The chain links TRBV4-1 to TRBJ2-3, with 7 bases aligning to TRBD1. This CDR3 contains 15 residues. CDR1 and CDR2 from the germline V gene are MGHRA and YSYEKL. The trim removed 1 base at V and 1 base at J, leaving 2 bases unmatched. The CDR3 region is CASSQVGTGTDTQYF. The CDR3, as DNA: TGCGCCAGCAGCCAAGTTGGGACAGGCACAGATACGCAGTATTTT.

On this clone itself: The sample carries other DNA sequences with the same CDR3. The chain recombines TRBV14 with TRBJ1-2; 8 bases match TRBD1. The CDR3 has 14 residues. The V and J ends lost 3 bases and 5 bases, in that order; junction bases with no gene match: 5. The germline gives CDR1 SGHDN, CDR2 FVKESK. CDR3 sequence: CASSQGTGPYGYTF. CDR3 nucleotide sequence: TGTGCCAGCAGCCAGGGGACAGGACCATATGGCTACACCTTC.

The chain joins TRBV5-4 to TRBJ2-7, with 9 bases fitting TRBD1. The CDR3 covers 13 residues. CDR1 is SGHNT and CDR2 is YYREEE in the germline V gene (reference sequence). With 2 bases clipped from V and 12 bases from J, the junction kept 9 bases outside the gene matches. The CDR3 is CASSLGQGMPGYF. Written as DNA, the CDR3 is TGTGCCAGCAGCTTAGGACAGGGGATGCCGGGGTACTTC.

This chain uses TRBV27 with TRBJ2-1; D may be TRBD1 (6 bases). The CDR3 loop spans 16 amino acids. Trimming took off 4 bases at V and 4 bases at J, with 17 bases between the two ends. Germline assignment: CDR1 MNHEY and CDR2 SMNVEV (reference sequence). The CDR3 sequence: CASSSRTDPRYNEQFF. CDR3 sequence (DNA): TGTGCCAGCAGTTCCCGGACAGACCCGCGTTACAATGAGCAGTTCTTC.

This chain uses TRBV5-3 with TRBJ2-1; 11 bases agree with TRBD2. TRBV5-3 is flagged as an ORF with uncertain function. V dropped 8 bases and J dropped 8; count of bases not matched to a gene: 15. This CDR3 is built from 16 residues. The chain's CDR3 is CASSRSLAGGFHEQFF. CDR3 in DNA: TGTGCCAGCTCCCGCAGTTTAGCGGGGGGGTTCCATGAGCAGTTCTTC.

This rearrangement joins TRBV11-3 to TRBJ1-2; weak D call: TRBD1 (6 bases). The germline V and J ends were trimmed by 5 bases and 5 bases, with 12 bases remaining between them. This CDR3 contains 13 residues. In germline, CDR1 is SGHNT, CDR2 YENEEA. CDR3 sequence reads: CASSGQPTYGYTF. CDR3 nucleotides: TGTGCCAGCAGCGGACAGCCGACTTATGGCTACACCTTC.

This chain joins TRBV28 and TRBJ2-5; D remains unclear. With 2 bases removed from V and 2 bases from J, the gap between germline ends came to 6 bases. The CDR3 consists of 13 residues. Germline V lookup: CDR1 MDHEN, CDR2 SYDVKM. Here the CDR3 reads CASSLLGQETQYF. As DNA, the CDR3 is TGTGCCAGCAGTTTACTAGGTCAAGAGACCCAGTACTTC.

Points on this clone: Relative to the germline gene, one junction end is altered; a read error may explain this. Different DNA sequences within this sample yield the same CDR3. V and J are TRBV18 and TRBJ2-7; D ambiguous. The germline V gene has CDR1 KGHSH and CDR2 LQKENI. There are 11 residues in the CDR3. The CDR3 DNA reads TGTGCTAGCTCCCGTACGGAGGAGCAGTACTTC. Translation gives CASSRTEEQYF. Drawing the rest from reference TRBV18 and TRBJ2-7, the complete variable domain is NAGVMQNPRHLVRRRGQEARLRCSPMKGHSHVYWYRQLPEEGLKFMVYLQKENIIDESGMPKERFSAEFPKEGPSILRIQQVVRGDSAAYFCASSRTEEQYFGPGTRLTVT.